These T cell receptor beta chains were read from a single sample in a study of T-cell reconstitution after alpha-beta-depleted transplantation in children. TCRdb reprocessed the PCR reads with MiXCR, giving one entry per CDR3 protein. The sample shows about 150,000 distinct CDR3 sequences, 8% to 10% of them seen only once. The sample was PBMCs, mostly from graft donor cells, taken 180 days after TCRalphabeta/CD19-depleted stem cell transplant. Receptors were obtained from a female patient aged 2-15 years who had a stem cell transplant for congenital amegakaryocytic thrombocytopenia, so the T cells may come from the graft donor. The CDR3 runs from the conserved cysteine through the conserved F or W. Each record gives: V gene, CDR3 protein.

v_call: TRBV30; cdr3_aa: CAWSVVGWSSGNEQFF
v_call: TRBV28; cdr3_aa: CASFGRGQGTYEQYF
v_call: TRBV5-1; cdr3_aa: CASSLEAGTSTDTQYF
v_call: TRBV20-1; cdr3_aa: CSAIPGLAVLWQYF
v_call: TRBV29-1; cdr3_aa: CSVASSGNTIYF
v_call: TRBV12-3/TRBV12-4; cdr3_aa: CASSGTGGSYEQYF
v_call: TRBV11-3; cdr3_aa: CASSRGLAGGNEQFF
v_call: TRBV5-1; cdr3_aa: CASRIDPGPLNTEAFF
v_call: TRBV20-1; cdr3_aa: CSATNSGSQETQYF
v_call: TRBV12-3/TRBV12-4; cdr3_aa: CASRRTGRTDTQYF
v_call: TRBV5-1; cdr3_aa: CASSHGGGAEAFF
v_call: TRBV6-5; cdr3_aa: CASSYSRLAGANEQFF
v_call: TRBV5-6; cdr3_aa: CASSLRLRFRLAFTGELFF
v_call: TRBV28; cdr3_aa: CASSPTRRDGSNNEQFF
v_call: TRBV5-1; cdr3_aa: CASSLALSWDTQETQYF
v_call: TRBV5-1; cdr3_aa: CASSSRGSTDTQYF
v_call: TRBV6-1; cdr3_aa: CASSHIGTGAYTEAFF
v_call: TRBV12-3/TRBV12-4; cdr3_aa: CASSPLSGSIDTQYF
v_call: TRBV12-3/TRBV12-4; cdr3_aa: CASPEIEREAPSSPLHF
v_call: TRBV12-3/TRBV12-4; cdr3_aa: CASSPSKDGTDTQYF
v_call: TRBV7-2; cdr3_aa: CASSHQLQGSYEQYF
v_call: TRBV10-3; cdr3_aa: CAIGQGTTEAFF
v_call: TRBV5-1; cdr3_aa: CASSSQGMLAEAFF
v_call: TRBV7-9; cdr3_aa: CASSPGGYTEAFF
v_call: TRBV4-2; cdr3_aa: CASSQDQKGREQYF
v_call: TRBV20-1; cdr3_aa: CSGGNRAADTQYF
v_call: TRBV5-1; cdr3_aa: CASSPRTDRETQYF
v_call: TRBV3-1; cdr3_aa: CASSPLWGSKNEQYF